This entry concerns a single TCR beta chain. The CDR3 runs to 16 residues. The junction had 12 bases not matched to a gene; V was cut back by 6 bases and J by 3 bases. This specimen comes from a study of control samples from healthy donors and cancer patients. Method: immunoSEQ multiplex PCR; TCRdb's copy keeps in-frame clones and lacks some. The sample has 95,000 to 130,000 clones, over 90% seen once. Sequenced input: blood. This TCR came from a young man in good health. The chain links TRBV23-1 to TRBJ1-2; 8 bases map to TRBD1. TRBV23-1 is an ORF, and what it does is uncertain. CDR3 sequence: CASSPSPQGVDYGYTF. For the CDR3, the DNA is TGCGCCAGCAGCCCATCCCCACAGGGGGTAGACTATGGCTACACCTTC.